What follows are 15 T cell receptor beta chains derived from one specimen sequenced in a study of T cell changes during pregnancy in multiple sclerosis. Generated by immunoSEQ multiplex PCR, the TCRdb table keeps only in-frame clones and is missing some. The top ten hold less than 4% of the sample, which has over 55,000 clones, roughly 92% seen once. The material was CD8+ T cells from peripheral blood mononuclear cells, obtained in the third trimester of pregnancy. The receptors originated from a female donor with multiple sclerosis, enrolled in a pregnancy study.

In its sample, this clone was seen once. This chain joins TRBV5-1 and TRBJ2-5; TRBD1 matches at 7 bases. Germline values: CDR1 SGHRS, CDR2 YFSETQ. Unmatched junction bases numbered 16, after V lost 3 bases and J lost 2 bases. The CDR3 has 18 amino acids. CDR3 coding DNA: TGCGCCAGCAGCTCCACCTTTTCCCCCGGGACAGATCAAGAGACCCAGTACTTC. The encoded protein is CASSSTFSPGTDQETQYF.

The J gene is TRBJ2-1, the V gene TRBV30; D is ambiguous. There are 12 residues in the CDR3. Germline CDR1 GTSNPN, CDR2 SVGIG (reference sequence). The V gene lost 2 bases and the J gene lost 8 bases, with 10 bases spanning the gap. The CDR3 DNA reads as TGTGCCTGGAGTCCCACCCTAGATGAGCAGTTCTTC. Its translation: CAWSPTLDEQFF.

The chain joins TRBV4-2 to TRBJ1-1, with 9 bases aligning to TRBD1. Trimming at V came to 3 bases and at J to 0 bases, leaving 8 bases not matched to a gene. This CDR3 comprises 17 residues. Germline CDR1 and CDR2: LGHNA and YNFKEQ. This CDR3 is CASSQVTGGLMNTEAFF. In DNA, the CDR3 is TGTGCCAGCAGCCAGGTGACAGGGGGGCTAATGAACACTGAAGCTTTCTTT.

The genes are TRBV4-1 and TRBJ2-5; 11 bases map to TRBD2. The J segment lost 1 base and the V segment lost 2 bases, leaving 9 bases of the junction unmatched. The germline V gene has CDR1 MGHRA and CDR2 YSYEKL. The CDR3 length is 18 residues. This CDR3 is CASSQILAGGRPQETQYF. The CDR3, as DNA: TGCGCCAGCAGCCAAATTCTAGCGGGAGGCCGCCCCCAAGAGACCCAGTACTTC.

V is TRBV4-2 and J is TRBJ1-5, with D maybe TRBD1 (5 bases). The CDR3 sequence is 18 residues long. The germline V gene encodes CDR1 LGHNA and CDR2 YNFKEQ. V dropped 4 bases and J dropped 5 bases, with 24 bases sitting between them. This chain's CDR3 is CASSPARTNGWSDQPQHF. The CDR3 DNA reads TGTGCCAGCAGCCCCGCCCGGACAAATGGCTGGAGCGATCAGCCCCAGCATTTT.

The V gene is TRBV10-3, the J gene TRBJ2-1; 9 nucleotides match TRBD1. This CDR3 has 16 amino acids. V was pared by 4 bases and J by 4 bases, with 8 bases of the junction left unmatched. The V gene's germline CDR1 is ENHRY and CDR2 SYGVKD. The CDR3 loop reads CAISGDRDRAYNEQFF. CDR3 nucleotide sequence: TGTGCCATCAGTGGGGACCGGGACAGGGCGTACAATGAGCAGTTCTTC.

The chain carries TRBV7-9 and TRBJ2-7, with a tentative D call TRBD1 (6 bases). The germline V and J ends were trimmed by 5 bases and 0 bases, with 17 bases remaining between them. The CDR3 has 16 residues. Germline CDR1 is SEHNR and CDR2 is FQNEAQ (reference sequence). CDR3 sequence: CASSDRDRLSSYEQYF. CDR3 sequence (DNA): TGTGCCAGCAGCGACCGCGACAGGCTGAGCTCCTACGAGCAGTACTTC.

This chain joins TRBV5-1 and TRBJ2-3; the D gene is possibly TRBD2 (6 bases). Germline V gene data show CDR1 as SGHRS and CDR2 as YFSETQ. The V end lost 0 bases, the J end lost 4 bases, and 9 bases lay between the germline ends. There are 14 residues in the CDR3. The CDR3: CASSLGREADTQYF. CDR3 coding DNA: TGCGCCAGCAGCTTGGGGAGGGAGGCAGATACGCAGTATTTT.

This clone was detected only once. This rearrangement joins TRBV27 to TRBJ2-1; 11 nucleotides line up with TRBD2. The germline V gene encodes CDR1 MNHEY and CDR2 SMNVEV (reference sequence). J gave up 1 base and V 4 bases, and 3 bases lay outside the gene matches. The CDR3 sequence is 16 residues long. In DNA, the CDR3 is TGTGCCAGCAGTTCGATAGCGGGAGGGTCCTACAATGAGCAGTTCTTC. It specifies CASSSIAGGSYNEQFF.

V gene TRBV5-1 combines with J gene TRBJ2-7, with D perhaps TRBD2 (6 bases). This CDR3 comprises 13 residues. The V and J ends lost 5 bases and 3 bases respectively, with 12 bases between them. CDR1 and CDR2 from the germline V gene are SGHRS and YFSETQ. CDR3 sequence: CASRNSGDYEQYF. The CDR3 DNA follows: TGCGCCAGCAGGAATTCGGGGGACTACGAGCAGTACTTC.

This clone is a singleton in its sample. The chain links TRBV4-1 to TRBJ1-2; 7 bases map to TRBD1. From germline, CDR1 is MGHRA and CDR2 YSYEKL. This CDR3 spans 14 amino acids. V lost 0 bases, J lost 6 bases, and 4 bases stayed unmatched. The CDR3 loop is CASSQDPGQNGYTF. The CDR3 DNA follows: TGCGCCAGCAGCCAAGATCCGGGACAGAATGGCTACACCTTC.

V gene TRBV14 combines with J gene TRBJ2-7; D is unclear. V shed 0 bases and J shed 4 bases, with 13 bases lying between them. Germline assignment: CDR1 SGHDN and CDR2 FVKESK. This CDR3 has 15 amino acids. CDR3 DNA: TGTGCCAGCAGCCAAGATAGAGGCAGACTTTACGAGCAGTACTTC. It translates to CASSQDRGRLYEQYF.

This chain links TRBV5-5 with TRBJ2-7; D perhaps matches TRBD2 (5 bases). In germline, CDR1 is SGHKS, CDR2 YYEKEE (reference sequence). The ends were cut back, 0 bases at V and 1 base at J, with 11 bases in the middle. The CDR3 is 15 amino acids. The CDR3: CASSLEYPGSYEQYF. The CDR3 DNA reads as TGTGCCAGCAGCTTGGAATATCCGGGATCCTACGAGCAGTACTTC.

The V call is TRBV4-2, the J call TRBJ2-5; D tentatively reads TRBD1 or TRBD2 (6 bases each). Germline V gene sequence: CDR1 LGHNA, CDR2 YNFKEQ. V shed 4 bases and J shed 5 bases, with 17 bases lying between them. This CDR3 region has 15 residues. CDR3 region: CASSPEGGGGETQYF. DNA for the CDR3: TGTGCCAGCAGCCCAGAGGGGGGTGGCGGGGAGACCCAGTACTTC.

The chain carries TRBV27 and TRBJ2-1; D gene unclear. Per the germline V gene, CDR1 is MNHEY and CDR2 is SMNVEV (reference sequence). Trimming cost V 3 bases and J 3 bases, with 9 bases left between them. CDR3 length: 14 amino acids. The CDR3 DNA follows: TGTGCCAGCAGTTTGTACAGTGACTACAATGAGCAGTTCTTC. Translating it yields CASSLYSDYNEQFF.